These 10 T cell receptor beta chains share one sample of origin, sequenced in a study of shared clonotypes between healthy human individuals. Repertoires were generated with immunoSEQ multiplex PCR, while TCRdb's copy carries only in-frame clones and drops some. The data show millions of clones, approximately 93% seen once. Sequencing was done on a sample of naive CD4+ T cells from PBMCs. Subset specified: CD45RA+ positively selected. The receptor source for this set is a man between 18 and 35 years old in good health. Some clones in this sample may be carry-over from other donors' samples.

The chain carries TRBV4-3 and TRBJ2-1; D unresolved. The CDR3 covers 14 residues. From germline, CDR1 is LGHNA and CDR2 YSLEER. Trimming left V 4 bases short and J 8 bases short, with 15 bases between. The CDR3 bases are TGCGCCAGCAGCCGGTGGGAAGGGATGGATGAGCAGTTCTTC. Residues: CASSRWEGMDEQFF.

The chain couples TRBV19 to TRBJ1-5; perhaps TRBD1 as D (6 bases). The CDR3 consists of 15 residues. The V end was cut by 4 bases, the J end by 1 base, with 11 bases between. Germline CDR1 reads LNHDA; CDR2 reads SQIVND (reference sequence). DNA for the CDR3: TGTGCCAGTAGTACCACCAGGGGAAGCAATCAGCCCCAGCATTTT. Amino acids: CASSTTRGSNQPQHF.

This chain connects TRBV11-2 to TRBJ2-1; D gene ambiguous. Germline V gives CDR1 SGHAT, CDR2 FQNNGV. V lost 0 bases to trimming and J lost 6 bases, with 6 bases between them. This CDR3 is 13 amino acids long. CDR3 DNA sequence: TGTGCCAGCAGCTTAGATCCGTTCAATGAGCAGTTCTTC. Its translation is CASSLDPFNEQFF.

J is TRBJ2-3 and V is TRBV5-1, with unresolved D. The CDR3 sequence is 12 residues long. Per the germline V gene, CDR1 is SGHRS and CDR2 is YFSETQ. The V gene lost 1 base and the J gene lost 7 bases, with 7 bases spanning the gap. The CDR3 loop reads CASSLSEHTQYF. The DNA for the CDR3 is TGCGCCAGCAGCTTGTCGGAACATACGCAGTATTTT.

The chain carries TRBV7-3 and TRBJ2-1; the D gene is possibly TRBD2 (6 bases). Germline lookup yields CDR1 SGHTA and CDR2 FQGTGA. The CDR3 contains 15 residues. V lost 7 bases and J lost 4, with 17 bases in between. CDR3 protein: CASTLLGGGYNEQFF. The CDR3 nucleotides are TGTGCCAGCACCCTTCTAGGTGGAGGGTACAATGAGCAGTTCTTC.

V gene TRBV6-5 combines with J gene TRBJ2-1; 11 bases are shared with TRBD2. Germline V CDR1 and CDR2: MNHEY, SVGAGI. The CDR3 covers 14 residues. V shed 5 bases and J 10 bases; nucleotides not matched to a gene: 7. The CDR3 reads CASSKLAGVKEQFF. The CDR3 nucleotides are TGTGCCAGCAGTAAACTAGCGGGAGTTAAAGAGCAGTTCTTC.

This chain connects TRBV7-3 to TRBJ2-3; TRBD1 might be the D (5 bases). Germline CDR1 reads SGHTA; CDR2 reads FQGTGA. Trimming removed 5 bases at V and 0 bases at J, with 12 bases between. This CDR3 is 15 amino acids long. The CDR3 region is CASSTQGTSTDTQYF. CDR3 sequence (DNA): TGTGCCAGCAGCACGCAGGGAACTAGCACAGATACGCAGTATTTT. The variable domain in full, with the rest retrieved from reference TRBV7-3 and TRBJ2-3, is GAGVSQTPSNKVTEKGKYVELRCDPISGHTALYWYRQSLGQGPEFLIYFQGTGAADDSGLPNDRFFAVRPEGSVSTLKIQRTERGDSAVYLCASSTQGTSTDTQYFGPGTRLTVL.

The V call is TRBV6-1, the J call TRBJ1-5; D not certain. The CDR3 sequence is 14 residues long. Trimming shortened V by 5 bases and J by 3 bases, and 11 bases separated the two germline ends. The V gene's germline CDR1 is MNHNS and CDR2 SASEGT. The CDR3 sequence is CASSLLLINQPQHF. In nucleotides, the CDR3 is TGTGCCAGCAGTCTACTTTTGATCAATCAGCCCCAGCATTTT.

This chain uses TRBV18 with TRBJ1-4; maybe TRBD1 (5 bases). The V end was cut by 3 bases, the J end by 7 bases, with 9 bases between. There are 13 residues in the CDR3. Per germline, CDR1 KGHSH and CDR2 LQKENI. The CDR3 loop is CASSPVGGEKLFF. In DNA form, the CDR3 reads TGTGCCAGCTCACCGGTGGGGGGTGAAAAACTGTTTTTT.

A note on this clone: Other DNA sequences in this sample translate to the same CDR3. The chain links TRBV5-4 to TRBJ2-5; unclear D gene. The CDR3 runs 11 residues. Germline CDR1 is SGHNT and CDR2 is YYREEE (reference sequence). Trimming took off 1 base at V and 2 bases at J, with 0 bases between the two ends. CDR3 nucleotides: TGTGCCAGCAGCTTGCAAGAGACCCAGTACTTC. Translated, it gives CASSLQETQYF.